This TCR beta chain appears in the sequencing data of a study of cytomegalovirus exposure and HLA in healthy donors. This clone was seen just once. The antigen is undetermined. Trimming removed 0 bases at V and 0 bases at J, with 8 bases between. The CDR3 runs to 15 residues. Germline V gene data show CDR1 as SGHTA and CDR2 as FQGNSA. Points from the study as a whole: Reportedly, diagnosis of cytomegalovirus status by the classifier showed high specificity and sensitivity. The study designated some 180 TCR beta chains cytomegalovirus-associated.

Donors came from a validation cohort of about 120 subjects, distinct from the first 666-subject cohort. TCRdb's copy holds only in-frame clones and misses some; the assay was immunoSEQ multiplex PCR. The data show some 180,000 clones, around nine tenths seen once. The receptor was derived from a man aged 30-40 years in good health and CMV-seropositive. This chain joins TRBV7-2 and TRBJ1-1; no clear D gene. The material sequenced was PBMCs. The CDR3 bases are TGTGCCAGCAGCTTAGCCCCGAGACTGAACACTGAAGCTTTCTTT. It yields the protein CASSLAPRLNTEAFF.